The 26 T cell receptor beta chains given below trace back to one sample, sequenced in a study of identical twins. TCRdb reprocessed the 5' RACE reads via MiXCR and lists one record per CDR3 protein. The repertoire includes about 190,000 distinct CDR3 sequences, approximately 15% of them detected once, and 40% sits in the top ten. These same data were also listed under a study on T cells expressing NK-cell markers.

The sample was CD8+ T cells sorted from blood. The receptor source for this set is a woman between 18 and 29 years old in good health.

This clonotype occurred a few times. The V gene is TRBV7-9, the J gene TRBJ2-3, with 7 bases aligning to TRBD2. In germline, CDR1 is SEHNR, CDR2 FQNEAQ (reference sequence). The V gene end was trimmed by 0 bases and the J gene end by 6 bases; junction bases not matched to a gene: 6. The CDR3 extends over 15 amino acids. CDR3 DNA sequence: TGTGCCAGCAGCTTAGCTTTCGGACTAGAGGATACGCAGTATTTT. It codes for CASSLAFGLEDTQYF.

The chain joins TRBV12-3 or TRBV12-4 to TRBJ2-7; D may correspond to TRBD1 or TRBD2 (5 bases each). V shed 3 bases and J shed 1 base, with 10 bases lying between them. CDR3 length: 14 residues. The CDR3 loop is CASSFGAVSYEQYF. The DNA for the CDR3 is TGTGCCAGCAGTTTCGGGGCGGTGTCCTACGAGCAGTACTTC.

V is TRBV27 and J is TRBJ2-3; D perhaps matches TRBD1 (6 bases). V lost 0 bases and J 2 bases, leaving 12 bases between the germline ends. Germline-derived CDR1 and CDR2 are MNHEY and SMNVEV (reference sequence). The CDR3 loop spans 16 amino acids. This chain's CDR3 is CASSLSPGAATDTQYF. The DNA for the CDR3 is TGTGCCAGCAGTTTATCCCCAGGGGCAGCCACAGATACGCAGTATTTT.

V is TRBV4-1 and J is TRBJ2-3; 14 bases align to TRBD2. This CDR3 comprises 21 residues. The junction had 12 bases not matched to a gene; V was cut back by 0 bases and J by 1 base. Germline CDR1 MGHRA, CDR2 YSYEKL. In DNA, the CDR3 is TGCGCCAGCAGCCAAGATACGGTCGGGACTAGCGGGAGAGTGGGCACAGATACGCAGTATTTT. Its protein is CASSQDTVGTSGRVGTDTQYF.

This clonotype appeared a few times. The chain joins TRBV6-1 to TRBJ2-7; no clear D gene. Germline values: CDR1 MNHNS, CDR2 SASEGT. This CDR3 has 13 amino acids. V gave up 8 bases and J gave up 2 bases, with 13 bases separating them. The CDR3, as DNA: TGTGCCAGCCAAGTGGGAAGTACCTACGAGCAGTACTTC. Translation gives CASQVGSTYEQYF.

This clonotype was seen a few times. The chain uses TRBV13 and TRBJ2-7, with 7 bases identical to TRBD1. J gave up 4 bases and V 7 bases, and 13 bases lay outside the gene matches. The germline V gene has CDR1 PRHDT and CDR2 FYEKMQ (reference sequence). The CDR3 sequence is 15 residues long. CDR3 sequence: CASTYAGTAYYEQYF. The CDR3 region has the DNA TGTGCCAGCACCTACGCCGGGACAGCTTATTACGAGCAGTACTTC.

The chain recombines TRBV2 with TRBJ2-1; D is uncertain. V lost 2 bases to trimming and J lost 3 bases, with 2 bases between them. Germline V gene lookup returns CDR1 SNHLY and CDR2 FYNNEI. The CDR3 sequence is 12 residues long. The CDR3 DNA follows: TGTGCCAGCAGTGAAATCTACAATGAGCAGTTCTTC. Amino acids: CASSEIYNEQFF.

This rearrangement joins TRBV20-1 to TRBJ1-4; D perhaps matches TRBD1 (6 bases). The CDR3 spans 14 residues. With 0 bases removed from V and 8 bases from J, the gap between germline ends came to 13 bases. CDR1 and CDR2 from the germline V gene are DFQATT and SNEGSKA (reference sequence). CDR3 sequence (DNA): TGCAGTGCTAGAGACGACCATACAGGGGAAAAACTGTTTTTT. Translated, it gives CSARDDHTGEKLFF.

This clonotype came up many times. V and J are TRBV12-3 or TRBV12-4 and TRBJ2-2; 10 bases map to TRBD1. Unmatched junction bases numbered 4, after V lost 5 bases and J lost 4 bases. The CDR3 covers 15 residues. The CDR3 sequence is CASSPDRGRTGELFF. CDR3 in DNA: TGTGCCAGCAGTCCAGACAGGGGGCGCACCGGGGAGCTGTTTTTT.

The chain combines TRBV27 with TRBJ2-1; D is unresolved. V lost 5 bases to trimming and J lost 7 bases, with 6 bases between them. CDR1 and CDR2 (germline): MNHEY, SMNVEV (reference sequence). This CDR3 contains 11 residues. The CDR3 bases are TGTGCCAGCAGTAAAGGGAATGAGCAGTTCTTC. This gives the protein CASSKGNEQFF.

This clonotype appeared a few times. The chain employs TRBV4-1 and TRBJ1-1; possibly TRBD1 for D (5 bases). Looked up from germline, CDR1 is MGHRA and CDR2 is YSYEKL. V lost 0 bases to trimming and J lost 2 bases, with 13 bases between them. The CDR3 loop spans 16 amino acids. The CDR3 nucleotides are TGCGCCAGCAGCCAAGATCGGGGCTCGGGAAACACTGAAGCTTTCTTT. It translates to CASSQDRGSGNTEAFF.

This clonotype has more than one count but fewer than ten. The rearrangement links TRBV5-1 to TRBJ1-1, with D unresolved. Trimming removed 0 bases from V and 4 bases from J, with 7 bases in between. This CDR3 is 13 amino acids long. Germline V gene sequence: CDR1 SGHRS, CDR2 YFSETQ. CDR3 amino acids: CASSLAPRTEAFF. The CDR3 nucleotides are TGCGCCAGCAGCTTGGCTCCACGCACTGAAGCTTTCTTT.

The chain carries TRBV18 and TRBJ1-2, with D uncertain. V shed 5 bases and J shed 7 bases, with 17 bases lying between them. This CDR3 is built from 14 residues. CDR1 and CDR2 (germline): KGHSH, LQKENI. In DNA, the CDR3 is TGTGCCAGCTCAACAGCAATCCCCGGGAGTGGCTACACCTTC. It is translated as CASSTAIPGSGYTF.

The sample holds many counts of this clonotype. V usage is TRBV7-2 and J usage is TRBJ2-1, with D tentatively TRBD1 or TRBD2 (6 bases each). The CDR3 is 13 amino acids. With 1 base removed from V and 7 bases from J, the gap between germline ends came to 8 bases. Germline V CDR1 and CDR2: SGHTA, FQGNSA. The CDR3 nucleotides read TGTGCCAGCAGCTTAGGAGGGGGGAATGAGCAGTTCTTC. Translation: CASSLGGGNEQFF.

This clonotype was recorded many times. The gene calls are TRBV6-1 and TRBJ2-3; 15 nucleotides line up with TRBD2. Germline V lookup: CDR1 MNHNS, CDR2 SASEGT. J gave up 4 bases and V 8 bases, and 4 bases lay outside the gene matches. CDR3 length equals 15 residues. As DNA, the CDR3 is TGTGCCAGCGGAGGACTAGCGGGAGGGCCAGATACGCAGTATTTT. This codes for CASGGLAGGPDTQYF.

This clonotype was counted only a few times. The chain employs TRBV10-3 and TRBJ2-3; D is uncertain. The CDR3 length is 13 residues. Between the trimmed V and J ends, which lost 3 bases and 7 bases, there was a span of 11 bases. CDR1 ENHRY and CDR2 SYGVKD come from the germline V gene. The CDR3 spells CAISDGVQNTQYF. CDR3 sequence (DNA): TGTGCCATCAGTGATGGGGTCCAAAATACGCAGTATTTT.

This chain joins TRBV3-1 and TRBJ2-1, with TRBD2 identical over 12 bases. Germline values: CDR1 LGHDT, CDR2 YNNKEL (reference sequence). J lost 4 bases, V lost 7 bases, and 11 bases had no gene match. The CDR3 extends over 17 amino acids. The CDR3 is CASKSTSGSPPYNEQFF. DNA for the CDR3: TGTGCCAGCAAATCGACTAGCGGGAGTCCCCCTTACAATGAGCAGTTCTTC.

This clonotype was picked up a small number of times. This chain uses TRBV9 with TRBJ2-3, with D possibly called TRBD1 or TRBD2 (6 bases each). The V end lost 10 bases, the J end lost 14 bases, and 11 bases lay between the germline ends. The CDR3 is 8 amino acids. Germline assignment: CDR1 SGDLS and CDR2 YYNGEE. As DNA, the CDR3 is TGTGCCTGGGGGGCCCCGTATTTT. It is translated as CAWGAPYF.

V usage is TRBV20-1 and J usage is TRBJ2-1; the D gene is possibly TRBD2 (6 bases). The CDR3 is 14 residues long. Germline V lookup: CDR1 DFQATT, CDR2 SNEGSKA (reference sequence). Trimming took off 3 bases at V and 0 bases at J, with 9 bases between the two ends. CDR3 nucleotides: TGCAGTGCTAGCGGGAGCAGCTCCTACAATGAGCAGTTCTTC. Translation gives CSASGSSSYNEQFF.

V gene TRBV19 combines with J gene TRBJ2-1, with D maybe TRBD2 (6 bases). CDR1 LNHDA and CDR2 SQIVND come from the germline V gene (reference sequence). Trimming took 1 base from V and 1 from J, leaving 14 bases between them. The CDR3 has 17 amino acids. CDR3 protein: CASSIVGGSHSYNEQFF. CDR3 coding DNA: TGTGCCAGTAGTATAGTTGGGGGGTCACATTCCTACAATGAGCAGTTCTTC. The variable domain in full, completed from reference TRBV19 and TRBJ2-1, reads DGGITQSPKYLFRKEGQNVTLSCEQNLNHDAMYWYRQDPGQGLRLIYYSQIVNDFQKGDIAEGYSVSREKKESFPLTVTSAQKNPTAFYLCASSIVGGSHSYNEQFFGPGTRLTVL.

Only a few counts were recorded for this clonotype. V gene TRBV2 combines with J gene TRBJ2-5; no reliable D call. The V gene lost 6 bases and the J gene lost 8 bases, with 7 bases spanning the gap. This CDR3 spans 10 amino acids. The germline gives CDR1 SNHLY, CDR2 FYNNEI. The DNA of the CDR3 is TGTGCCAGCAGGAGATCAACCCAGTACTTC. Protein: CASRRSTQYF.

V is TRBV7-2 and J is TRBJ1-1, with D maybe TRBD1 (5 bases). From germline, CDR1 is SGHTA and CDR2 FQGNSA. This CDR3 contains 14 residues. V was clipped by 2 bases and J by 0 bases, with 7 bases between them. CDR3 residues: CASSLRGLNTEAFF. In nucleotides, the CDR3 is TGTGCCAGCAGCTTAAGGGGCTTGAACACTGAAGCTTTCTTT.

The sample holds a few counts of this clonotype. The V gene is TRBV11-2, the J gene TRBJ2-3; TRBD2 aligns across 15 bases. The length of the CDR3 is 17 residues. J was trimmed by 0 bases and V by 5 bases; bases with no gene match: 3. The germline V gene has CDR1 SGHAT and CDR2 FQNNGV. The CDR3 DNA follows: TGTGCCAGCAGCGGGACTAGCGGGGGGTATAGCACAGATACGCAGTATTTT. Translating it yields CASSGTSGGYSTDTQYF.

The CDR3 region is CATSRVQGIGNTIYF. For the CDR3, the DNA is TGTGCCACCAGCAGAGTACAGGGGATTGGAAACACCATATATTTT. The rearrangement links TRBV15 to TRBJ1-3, with TRBD1 matching 7 bases. The junction had 3 bases not matched to a gene; V was cut back by 1 base and J by 3 bases. This CDR3 is 15 amino acids long. The germline gives CDR1 LNHNV, CDR2 YYDKDF (reference sequence).

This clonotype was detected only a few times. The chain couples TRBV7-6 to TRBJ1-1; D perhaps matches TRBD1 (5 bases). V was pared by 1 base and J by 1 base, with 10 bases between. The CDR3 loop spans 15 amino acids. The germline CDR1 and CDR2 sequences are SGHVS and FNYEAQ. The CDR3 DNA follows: TGTGCCAGCAGCTTAGTAGGGGAGCCGAACACTGAAGCTTTCTTT. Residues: CASSLVGEPNTEAFF.

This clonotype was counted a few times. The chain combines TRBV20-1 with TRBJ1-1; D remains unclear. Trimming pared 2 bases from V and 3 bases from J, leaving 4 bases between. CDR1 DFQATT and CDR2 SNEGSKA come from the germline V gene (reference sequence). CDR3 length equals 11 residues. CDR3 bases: TGCAGTGCTAGAACGGACACTGAAGCTTTCTTT. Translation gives CSARTDTEAFF.